The T cell receptor (beta chain) under discussion was sequenced for a study of naive and memory T cell subsets. Study conclusions and caveats: TCR transcript changes with activation or differentiation may affect this RNA method.

This clonotype was observed a handful of times. Its specificity is unknown. Trimming at V came to 5 bases and at J to 4 bases, leaving 3 bases not matched to a gene. The germline CDR1 and CDR2 sequences are SGHAT and FQNNGV. The CDR3 length is 13 residues. A UMI-containing oligonucleotide was joined by 3' ligation to the TCR cDNA template. Adult healthy volunteers gave 2.5 ml peripheral blood for whole-blood RNA. Input was roughly 1 to 1000 ng of DNase-treated total RNA without cell sorting. Ligated cDNA underwent four rounds of PCR with nested alpha and beta constant region primers and SP2. TCRdb re-analysed the 5' RACE reads in MiXCR, keeping a single row per CDR3 protein. The sample lists tens of thousands of distinct CDR3 sequences, around 8% occurring once.

This TCR came from a female donor in good health. The gene calls are TRBV11-2 and TRBJ1-1; 8 nucleotides match TRBD1. CDR3 DNA sequence: TGTGCCAGCAGCACAGGGGGGGGCACTGAAGCTTTCTTT. Protein: CASSTGGGTEAFF.